The 15 T cell receptor beta chains given below trace back to one sample, sequenced in a study of T cell repertoires in cytomegalovirus infection. TCRdb re-called the reads with MiXCR, one entry per CDR3 protein. The sample lists 110,000 to 150,000 distinct CDR3 sequences; 32% were seen once. Which antigens these TCRs recognize remains unknown. The specimen comprised CD8+ T cells from cultured PBMCs, sampled from culture after CMV antigen stimulation. The receptors stem from a human donor in good health (CMV status not recorded). Some clones in this sample may be carry-over from other donors' samples.

The genes are TRBV7-6 and TRBJ2-1, with TRBD2 as a possible D gene (5 bases). Per germline, CDR1 SGHVS and CDR2 FNYEAQ. V lost 4 bases to trimming and J lost 10 bases, with 14 bases between them. The CDR3 loop spans 13 amino acids. The CDR3 DNA is TGTGCCAGCAGCTCTGGAACCTCGGGGGAGCAGTTCTTC. This gives the protein CASSSGTSGEQFF.

The table lists this clonotype with a few counts. This chain connects TRBV5-4 to TRBJ2-1; D may be TRBD1 or TRBD2 (5 bases each). The germline V gene has CDR1 SGHNT and CDR2 YYREEE (reference sequence). The V end lost 4 bases, the J end lost 6 bases, and 17 bases lay between the germline ends. The length of the CDR3 is 15 residues. The CDR3 DNA is TGTGCCAGCAGCCAGGGACCTTCGTCGGGCAATGAGCAGTTCTTC. Translated, it gives CASSQGPSSGNEQFF.

The chain employs TRBV2 and TRBJ1-1, with D hard to call. V dropped 2 bases and J dropped 7 bases, with 17 bases sitting between them. CDR1 and CDR2 (germline): SNHLY, FYNNEI. The CDR3 loop spans 15 amino acids. CDR3: CASSEYEGLDHEAFF. For the CDR3, the DNA is TGTGCCAGCAGTGAATATGAGGGCCTTGACCATGAAGCTTTCTTT. Full variable domain (outside the CDR3, taken from reference TRBV2 and TRBJ1-1): EPEVTQTPSHQVTQMGQEVILRCVPISNHLYFYWYRQILGQKVEFLVSFYNNEISEKSEIFDDQFSVERPDGSNFTLKIRSTKLEDSAMYFCASSEYEGLDHEAFFGQGTRLTVV.

This clonotype was observed at least ten times. J is TRBJ2-1 and V is TRBV4-1; the D gene is possibly TRBD1 (5 bases). CDR1 is MGHRA, CDR2 YSYEKL, per germline. This CDR3 region has 12 residues. The V gene lost 8 bases and the J gene lost 7 bases, with 12 bases spanning the gap. CDR3 protein: CASGWGGNEQFF. The CDR3, as DNA: TGCGCCAGCGGCTGGGGCGGAAATGAGCAGTTCTTC.

The V call is TRBV20-1, the J call TRBJ2-7; 8 bases map to TRBD1. Trimming cost V 0 bases and J 5 bases; bases outside gene matches: 9. The CDR3 extends over 15 amino acids. Per germline, CDR1 DFQATT and CDR2 SNEGSKA (reference sequence). This CDR3 is CSARDLGTGLNEQYF. For the CDR3, the DNA is TGCAGTGCTAGAGATCTGGGGACAGGTCTCAACGAGCAGTACTTC.

V and J are TRBV4-1 and TRBJ2-7; perhaps TRBD1 as D (6 bases). Germline V CDR1 and CDR2: MGHRA, YSYEKL. The length of the CDR3 is 15 residues. With 2 bases removed from V and 2 bases from J, the gap between germline ends came to 13 bases. The CDR3 nucleotides are TGCGCCAGCAGCCAAAAGGGGGACGGAGCCTACGAGCAGTACTTC. It yields the protein CASSQKGDGAYEQYF.

Relative to its sample, this clonotype is medium-sized. CDR3 DNA: TGTGCCAGCAGCTTAGCCGGACACGCTGAAGCTTTCTTT. This translates into CASSLAGHAEAFF. The chain is built from TRBV11-3 and TRBJ1-1; perhaps TRBD1 as D (5 bases). The V gene lost 1 base and the J gene lost 6 bases, with 9 bases spanning the gap. Per germline, CDR1 SGHNT and CDR2 YENEEA. The CDR3 spans 13 residues. The full variable domain, rest sourced from reference TRBV11-3 and TRBJ1-1, is EAGVVQSPRYKIIEKKQPVAFWCNPISGHNTLYWYLQNLGQGPELLIRYENEEAVDDSQLPKDRFSAERLKGVDSTLKIQPAELGDSAVYLCASSLAGHAEAFFGQGTRLTVV.

About this clonotype itself: One base away lies a much larger clone, so this may be a sequencing read error. This sequence joins TRBV7-3 and TRBJ1-1; D remains ambiguous. The CDR3 covers 13 residues. The germline V gene encodes CDR1 SGHTA and CDR2 FQGTGA. Trimming pared 2 bases from V and 1 base from J, leaving 5 bases between. The CDR3 sequence: CASSLWENTEAFF. The DNA for the CDR3 is TGTGCCAGCAGCTTATGGGAGAACACTGAAGCTTTCTTT. The whole variable domain, filled in from reference TRBV7-3 and TRBJ1-1, reads GAGVSQTPSNKVTEKGKYVELRCDPISGHTALYWYRQSLGQGPEFLIYFQGTGAADDSGLPNDRFFAVRPEGSVSTLKIQRTERGDSAVYLCASSLWENTEAFFGQGTRLTVV.

Notes on this clonotype: Germline and junction disagree at one end, which may indicate a read error. The V and J genes are TRBV7-6 and TRBJ1-2; possible D gene TRBD1, 5 bases. This CDR3 contains 15 residues. Germline values: CDR1 SGHVS, CDR2 FNYEAQ. The CDR3 spells CASSLLDRPDYVYTF. For the CDR3, the DNA is TGTGCCAGCAGCTTGCTCGACAGACCCGACTATGTCTACACCTTC.

In this sample, this clonotype turned up a few times. The J gene is TRBJ2-3, the V gene TRBV11-2; no reliable D call. Germline CDR1 reads SGHAT; CDR2 reads FQNNGV. This CDR3 contains 14 residues. Trimming took off 3 bases at V and 5 bases at J, with 12 bases between the two ends. CDR3 nucleotide sequence: TGTGCCAGCAGCTTCGGACCCTGGGGAGATACGCAGTATTTT. It encodes CASSFGPWGDTQYF. Full variable domain (remainder filled in from reference TRBV11-2 and TRBJ2-3): EAGVAQSPRYKIIEKRQSVAFWCNPISGHATLYWYQQILGQGPKLLIQFQNNGVVDDSQLPKDRFSAERLKGVDSTLKIQPAKLEDSAVYLCASSFGPWGDTQYFGPGTRLTVL.

The rearrangement uses TRBV7-9 and TRBJ2-7, with 13 bases that match TRBD2. The CDR3 runs to 16 residues. Germline CDR1 reads SEHNR; CDR2 reads FQNEAQ (reference sequence). Losses at the gene ends were 5 bases for V and 1 base for J; bases not matched to a gene: 5. The CDR3 reads CASSPGTSGESYEQYF. The DNA of the CDR3 is TGTGCCAGCAGCCCAGGGACTAGCGGGGAATCCTACGAGCAGTACTTC.

This clonotype was observed many times. The rearrangement links TRBV20-1 to TRBJ1-1; D gene ambiguous. The CDR3 loop spans 11 amino acids. V lost 3 bases and J 2 bases, leaving 4 bases between the germline ends. In germline, CDR1 is DFQATT, CDR2 SNEGSKA (reference sequence). CDR3 residues: CSASANTEAFF. The DNA of the CDR3 is TGCAGTGCTAGCGCTAACACTGAAGCTTTCTTT.

This chain joins TRBV6-1 and TRBJ2-3; no clear D gene. The germline gives CDR1 MNHNS, CDR2 SASEGT. Trimming took 3 bases from V and 0 from J, leaving 13 bases between them. CDR3 size: 16 residues. As DNA, the CDR3 is TGTGCCAGCAGTGAGCCCCCAGCCGGCAGCACAGATACGCAGTATTTT. The encoded protein is CASSEPPAGSTDTQYF.

The chain is built from TRBV19 and TRBJ1-5; 8 positions match TRBD1. From germline, CDR1 is LNHDA and CDR2 SQIVND (reference sequence). The CDR3 runs 17 residues. V was pared by 2 bases and J by 0 bases, with 6 bases of the junction left unmatched. CDR3 bases: TGTGCCAGTAGTATAACGGACAGGGCGACTAGCAATCAGCCCCAGCATTTT. Amino acid sequence: CASSITDRATSNQPQHF. The full variable domain, in which reference TRBV19 and TRBJ1-5 provide the parts outside the CDR3, is DGGITQSPKYLFRKEGQNVTLSCEQNLNHDAMYWYRQDPGQGLRLIYYSQIVNDFQKGDIAEGYSVSREKKESFPLTVTSAQKNPTAFYLCASSITDRATSNQPQHFGDGTRLSIL.

This clonotype was recorded many times. CDR3 DNA sequence: TGTGCCAGCAGCTCACAAGCGGTTGAGCAGTTCTTC. Protein sequence: CASSSQAVEQFF. The chain links TRBV7-2 to TRBJ2-1, with a possible D match to TRBD2 (5 bases). Trimming pared 4 bases from V and 9 bases from J, leaving 10 bases between. The CDR3 has 12 residues. Germline CDR1 and CDR2: SGHTA and FQGNSA.